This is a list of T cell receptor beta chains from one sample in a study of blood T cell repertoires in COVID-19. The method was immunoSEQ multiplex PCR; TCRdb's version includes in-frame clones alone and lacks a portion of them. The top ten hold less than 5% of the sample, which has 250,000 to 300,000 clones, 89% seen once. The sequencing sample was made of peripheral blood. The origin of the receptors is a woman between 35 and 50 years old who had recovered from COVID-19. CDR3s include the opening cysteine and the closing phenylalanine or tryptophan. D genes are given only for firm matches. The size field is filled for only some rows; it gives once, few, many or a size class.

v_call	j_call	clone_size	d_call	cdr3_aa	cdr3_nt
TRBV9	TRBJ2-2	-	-	CASSPAGSNTGELFF	TGTGCCAGCAGCCCTGCAGGGTCGAACACCGGGGAGCTGTTTTTT
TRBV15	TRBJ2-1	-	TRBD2	CATSRDSGRSPYNEQFF	TGTGCCACCAGCAGAGATAGCGGGAGATCACCGTACAATGAGCAGTTCTTC
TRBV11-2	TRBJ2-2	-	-	CASSPFSVNTGELFF	TGTGCCAGCAGCCCCTTTTCGGTGAACACCGGGGAGCTGTTTTTT
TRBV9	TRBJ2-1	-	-	CASSARGALNEQFF	TGTGCCAGCAGCGCTAGGGGCGCGCTAAATGAGCAGTTCTTC
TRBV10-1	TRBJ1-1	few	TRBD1	CASSDGRDRGALNAFF	TGCGCCAGCAGTGATGGTAGGGACAGGGGGGCGCTAAACGCTTTCTTT
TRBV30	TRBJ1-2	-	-	CAWSYDLTAPNPSGGYTF	TGTGCCTGGAGTTATGATCTGACAGCCCCTAACCCAAGTGGGGGCTACACCTTC
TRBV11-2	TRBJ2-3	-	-	CASSSTIQSNTQYF	TGTGCCAGCAGCTCTACGATACAGTCAAATACGCAGTATTTT
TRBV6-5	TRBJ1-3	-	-	CASSYSSGLDTIYF	TGTGCCAGCAGTTACTCATCCGGGTTAGACACCATATATTTT
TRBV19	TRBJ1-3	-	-	CASSIGRLSGNTIYF	TGTGCCAGTAGTATCGGCAGACTCTCTGGAAACACCATATATTTT
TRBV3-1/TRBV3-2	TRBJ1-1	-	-	CASSLVADTEAFF	TGTGCCAGCAGCCTCGTGGCAGACACTGAAGCTTTCTTT
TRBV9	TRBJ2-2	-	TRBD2	CASSLAGGSTGELFF	TGTGCCAGCAGTTTAGCGGGAGGGTCGACCGGGGAGCTGTTTTTT